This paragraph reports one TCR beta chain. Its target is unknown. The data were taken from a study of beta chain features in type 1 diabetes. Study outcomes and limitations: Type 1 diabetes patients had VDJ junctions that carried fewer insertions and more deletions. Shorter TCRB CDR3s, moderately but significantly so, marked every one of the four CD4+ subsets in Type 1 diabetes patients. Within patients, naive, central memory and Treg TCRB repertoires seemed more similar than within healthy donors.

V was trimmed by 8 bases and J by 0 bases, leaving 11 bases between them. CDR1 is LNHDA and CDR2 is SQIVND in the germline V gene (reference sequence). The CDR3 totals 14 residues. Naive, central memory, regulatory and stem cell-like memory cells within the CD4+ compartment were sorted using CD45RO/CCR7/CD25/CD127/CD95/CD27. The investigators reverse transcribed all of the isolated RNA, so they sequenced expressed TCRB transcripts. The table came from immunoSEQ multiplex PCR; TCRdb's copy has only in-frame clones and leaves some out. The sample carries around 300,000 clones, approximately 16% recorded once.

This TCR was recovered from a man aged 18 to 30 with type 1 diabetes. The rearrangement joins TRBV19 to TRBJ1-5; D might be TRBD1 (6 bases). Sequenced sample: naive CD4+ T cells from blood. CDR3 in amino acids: CASSGHNSNQPQHF. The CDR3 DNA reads TGTGCCAGTTCGGGACACAATAGCAATCAGCCCCAGCATTTT.